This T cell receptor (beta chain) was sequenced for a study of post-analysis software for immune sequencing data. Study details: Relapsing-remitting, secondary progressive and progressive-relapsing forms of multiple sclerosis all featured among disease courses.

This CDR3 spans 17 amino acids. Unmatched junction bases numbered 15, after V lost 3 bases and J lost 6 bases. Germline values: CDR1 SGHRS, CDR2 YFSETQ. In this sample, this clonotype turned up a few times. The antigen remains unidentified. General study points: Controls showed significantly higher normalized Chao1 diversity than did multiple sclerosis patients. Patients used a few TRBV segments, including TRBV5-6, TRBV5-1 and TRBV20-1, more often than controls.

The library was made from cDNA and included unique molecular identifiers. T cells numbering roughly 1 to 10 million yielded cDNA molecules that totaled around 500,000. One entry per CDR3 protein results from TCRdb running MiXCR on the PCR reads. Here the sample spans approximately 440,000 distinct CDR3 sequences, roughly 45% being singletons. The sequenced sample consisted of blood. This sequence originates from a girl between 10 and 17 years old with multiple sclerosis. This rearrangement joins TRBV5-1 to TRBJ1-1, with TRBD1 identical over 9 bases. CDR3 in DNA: TGCGCCAGCAGCTCGGGGGGACAGGGCCTGTCTGTCGCTGAAGCTTTCTTT. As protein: CASSSGGQGLSVAEAFF. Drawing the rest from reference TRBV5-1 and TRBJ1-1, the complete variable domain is KAGVTQTPRYLIKTRGQQVTLSCSPISGHRSVSWYQQTPGQGLQFLFEYFSETQRNKGNFPGRFSGRQFSNSRSEMNVSTLELGDSALYLCASSSGGQGLSVAEAFFGQGTRLTVV.